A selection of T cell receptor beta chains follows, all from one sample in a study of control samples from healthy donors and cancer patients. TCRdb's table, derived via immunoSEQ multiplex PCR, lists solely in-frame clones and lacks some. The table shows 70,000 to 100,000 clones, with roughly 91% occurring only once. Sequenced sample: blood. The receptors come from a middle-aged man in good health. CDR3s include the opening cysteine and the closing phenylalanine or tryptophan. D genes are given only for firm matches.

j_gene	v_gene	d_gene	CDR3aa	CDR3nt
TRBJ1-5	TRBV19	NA	CASRTQGSNQPQHF	TGTGCCAGTAGAACCCAGGGTAGCAATCAGCCCCAGCATTTT
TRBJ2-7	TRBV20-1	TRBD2	CSASRLGQGGYEQYF	TGCAGTGCTAGTCGTTTAGGGCAGGGAGGGTACGAGCAGTACTTC
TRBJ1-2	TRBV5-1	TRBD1	CASSGGTGPDGYTF	TGCGCCAGCAGCGGGGGGACAGGCCCCGATGGCTACACCTTC
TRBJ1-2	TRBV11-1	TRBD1	CASSFRGQGVYGYTF	TGTGCCAGCAGCTTCCGGGGACAGGGGGTCTATGGCTACACCTTC
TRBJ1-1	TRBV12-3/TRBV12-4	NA	CASSLTWDTEAFF	TGTGCCAGCAGTTTAACTTGGGACACTGAAGCTTTCTTT
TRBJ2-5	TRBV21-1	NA	CASSITGLRTQYF	TGTGCCAGCAGCATAACAGGGTTACGGACCCAGTACTTC
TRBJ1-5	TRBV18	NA	CASSPFGGGNQPQHF	TGTGCCAGCTCCCCGTTCGGTGGAGGAAATCAGCCCCAGCATTTT
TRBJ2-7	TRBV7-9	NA	CASSLSRDNEQYF	TGTGCCAGCAGCTTATCCCGGGACAACGAGCAGTACTTC
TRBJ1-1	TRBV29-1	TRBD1	CSVEGTGGMNTEAFF	TGCAGCGTTGAGGGGACAGGGGGTATGAACACTGAAGCTTTCTTT
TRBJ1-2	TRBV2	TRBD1	CASLGQLLNYGYTF	TGTGCCAGCCTGGGACAGCTACTTAACTATGGCTACACCTTC